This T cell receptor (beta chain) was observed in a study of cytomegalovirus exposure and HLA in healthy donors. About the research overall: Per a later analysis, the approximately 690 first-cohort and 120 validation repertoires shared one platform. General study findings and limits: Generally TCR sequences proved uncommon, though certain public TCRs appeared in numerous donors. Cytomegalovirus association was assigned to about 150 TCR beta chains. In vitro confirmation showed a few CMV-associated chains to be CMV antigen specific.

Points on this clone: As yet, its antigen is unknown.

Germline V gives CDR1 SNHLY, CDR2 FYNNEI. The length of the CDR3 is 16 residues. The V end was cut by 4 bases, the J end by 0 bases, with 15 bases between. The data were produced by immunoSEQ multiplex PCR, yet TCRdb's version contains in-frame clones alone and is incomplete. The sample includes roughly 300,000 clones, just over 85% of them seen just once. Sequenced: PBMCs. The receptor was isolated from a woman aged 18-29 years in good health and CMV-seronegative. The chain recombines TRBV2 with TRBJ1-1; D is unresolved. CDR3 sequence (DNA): TGTGCCAGCAGTGTAAATGGGCCAGGCTTGAACACTGAAGCTTTCTTT. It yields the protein CASSVNGPGLNTEAFF.